A selection of T cell receptor beta chains follows, all from one sample in a study of metastatic and nonmetastatic thyroid tumors. TCRdb re-called the PCR reads with MiXCR. In the table there are 28,000 or so clones, roughly 17% of which are singletons. The sequenced material came from blood. The receptors derive from a female donor with papillary thyroid cancer or a benign thyroid nodule (not recorded which). Some clones in this sample may be carry-over from other donors' samples. Each CDR3 is given with its conserved first and last residue. D genes are given only for firm matches. Not every row has a clone size; where given, it reads once, few, many or a size class.

v_gene	j_gene	d_gene	len	abundance	CDR3aa	CDR3nt
TRBV10-3	TRBJ2-7	TRBD1	15	many	CAISEGRTGTYEQYF	TGTGCCATCAGTGAAGGTCGGACAGGGACCTACGAGCAGTACTTC
TRBV10-1	TRBJ2-2	TRBD2	18	many	CASSEIGSGRDDTGELFF	TGCGCCAGCAGTGAGATCGGTAGCGGGAGGGACGACACCGGGGAGCTGTTTTTT
TRBV4-1	TRBJ2-5	.	16	medium-sized	CASSQGSGANQETQYF	TGCGCCAGCAGCCAAGGGTCAGGGGCGAACCAAGAGACCCAGTACTTC
TRBV20-1	TRBJ2-7	TRBD1	13	many	CSARLGGGYEQYF	TGCAGTGCTAGACTAGGGGGCGGCTACGAGCAGTACTTC
TRBV20-1	TRBJ1-1	TRBD1	15	many	CSARDTGGRGTEAFF	TGCAGTGCTAGAGACACAGGGGGGCGCGGGACTGAAGCTTTCTTT
TRBV10-3	TRBJ2-3	TRBD1	16	many	CAISESPGQGTDTQYF	TGTGCCATCAGTGAGTCGCCGGGACAGGGCACAGATACGCAGTATTTT
TRBV5-1	TRBJ1-6	.	14	once	CASSLPTGDSPLHF	TGCGCCAGCAGCCTCCCGACAGGCGATTCACCCCTCCACTTT
TRBV12-3/TRBV12-4	TRBJ2-5	.	11	few	CASSLSQTQYF	TGCGCCAGCTCTTTATCCCAGACCCAGTACTTC
TRBV28	TRBJ2-7	TRBD2	14	many	CAGSAGTTPYEQYF	TGTGCCGGCAGCGCCGGGACTACCCCCTACGAGCAGTACTTC
TRBV12-5	TRBJ2-2	TRBD1	16	many	CASGLGQGANTGELFF	TGTGCTAGTGGTTTGGGACAGGGGGCGAACACCGGGGAGCTGTTTTTT
TRBV2	TRBJ2-5	TRBD2	19	many	CASILSPGLAGGGGGTQYF	TGTGCCAGCATTCTGTCCCCTGGACTAGCGGGAGGAGGGGGGGGGACCCAGTACTTC
TRBV5-1	TRBJ2-7	TRBD2	14	many	CASKPSGNLYEQYF	TGCGCCAGCAAACCTAGCGGGAACCTGTACGAGCAGTACTTC
TRBV20-1	TRBJ1-1	.	14	.	CSARETGGEGEAFF	TGCAGTGCTAGGGAAACGGGGGGCGAGGGTGAAGCTTTCTTT
TRBV12-3/TRBV12-4	TRBJ2-7	.	13	medium-sized	CASRSTGSYEQYF	TGTGCCAGCAGGTCTACAGGCTCCTACGAGCAGTACTTC
TRBV20-1	TRBJ2-7	.	20	many	CSAPSNRQGSAAGTFYEQYF	TGCAGTGCCCCATCTAATAGACAGGGATCAGCTGCGGGGACTTTCTACGAGCAGTACTTC
TRBV7-7	TRBJ2-5	.	14	many	CASSVIQGSETQYF	TGTGCTAGCAGCGTGATACAGGGTTCCGAGACCCAGTACTTC
TRBV20-1	TRBJ1-4	.	13	many	CSASRGGVEKLFF	TGCAGTGCTAGTAGAGGGGGGGTGGAAAAACTGTTTTTT
TRBV12-3/TRBV12-4	TRBJ1-2	.	12	many	CASKRGDYGYTF	TGTGCCAGCAAAAGGGGCGACTATGGCTACACCTTC
TRBV12-3/TRBV12-4	TRBJ2-5	.	13	many	CASSLRTVYSQYF	TGTGCCAGCAGTTTAAGGACAGTCTACAGCCAGTACTTC
TRBV30	TRBJ2-7	TRBD2	16	many	CAWKGGGGGSSYEQYF	TGTGCCTGGAAGGGAGGAGGCGGGGGTAGCTCCTACGAGCAGTACTTC
TRBV20-1	TRBJ2-7	.	14	medium-sized	CSAGDRPPPYEQYF	TGCAGTGCTGGCGACAGGCCTCCCCCCTACGAGCAGTACTTC
TRBV9	TRBJ1-2	TRBD1	15	.	CASSPRGTGVAGYTF	TGTGCCAGCAGCCCTAGAGGGACAGGGGTTGCTGGCTACACCTTC
TRBV7-9	TRBJ2-1	TRBD2	13	large	CASSLGTSNEQFF	TGTGCCAGCAGCTTAGGGACTAGCAATGAGCAGTTCTTC
TRBV4-2	TRBJ2-5	TRBD2	16	many	CASSQDGAGGPQTQYF	TGTGCCAGCAGCCAAGATGGGGCGGGAGGGCCACAGACCCAGTACTTC
TRBV9	TRBJ2-3	TRBD2	18	.	CSSSVRAGGPRNIDTQYF	TGTTCCAGCAGCGTAAGAGCGGGAGGGCCCAGAAACATAGATACGCAGTATTTT
TRBV5-4	TRBJ1-2	.	15	many	CASSLEGRRHYGYTF	TGTGCCAGCAGCTTGGAGGGACGGCGACACTATGGCTACACCTTC